The rows below give T cell receptor beta chains drawn from one sample of a study of T cell responses to AZD1222 COVID-19 vaccine. The assay was immunoSEQ multiplex PCR, and TCRdb's table has in-frame clones only and misses some. The table includes some 160,000 clones, roughly 89% detected once. Source: peripheral blood, taken on day 0 of AZD1222 vaccination. The receptors were gathered from an adult in good health. Both conserved end residues are part of each CDR3. The order of the fields is CDR3 length, J gene, clone size, D gene, V gene, CDR3 DNA, CDR3 protein. The D gene is left open where the match is weak. Clone size is shown for a subset of rows, as once, few, many or a class of expanded clone.

17,TRBJ1-1,NA,NA,TRBV4-2,TGTGCCAGCAGCCAAGATTCTTGGAGAGCCATGAACACTGAAGCTTTCTTT,CASSQDSWRAMNTEAFF
16,TRBJ2-1,NA,TRBD2,TRBV2,TGTGCCAGCAGTCACCTAGCGGGAGCTATCATTACTGAGCAGTTCTTC,CASSHLAGAIITEQFF
15,TRBJ1-6,NA,NA,TRBV11-1,TGTGCCAGCAGCTTAAACAGCCCCGATAATTCACCCCTCCACTTT,CASSLNSPDNSPLHF
16,TRBJ1-4,once,NA,TRBV2,TGTGCCAGCATCCTTCAGGGAAGGGTTCTCGGTGAAAAACTGTTTTTT,CASILQGRVLGEKLFF
17,TRBJ2-3,NA,TRBD1,TRBV5-8,TGTGCCAGCAGCCCTCGGACAGGGCACATTCGGACAGATACGCAGTATTTT,CASSPRTGHIRTDTQYF
16,TRBJ2-1,NA,TRBD2,TRBV7-2,TGTGCCAGCAGCTTATTAGGTAGCGGGAGGGCCAATGAGCAGTTCTTC,CASSLLGSGRANEQFF
15,TRBJ2-1,once,TRBD1,TRBV18,TGTGCCAGCTCACCAGGGACAGGGGTTTACAATGAGCAGTTCTTC,CASSPGTGVYNEQFF
12,TRBJ1-1,NA,NA,TRBV5-4,TGTGCCAGCAGCTTGGAATACCGGGAGCCCACCTTT,CASSLEYREPTF
16,TRBJ2-3,NA,TRBD2,TRBV7-9,TGTGCCAGCAGCGCAGCAAGACTAGCGGGCACAGATACGCAGTATTTT,CASSAARLAGTDTQYF
15,TRBJ1-4,NA,TRBD1,TRBV4-1,TGCGCCAGCAGCTTTACGGGACAGGATCCCGTGGAACTGTTTTTT,CASSFTGQDPVELFF
16,TRBJ2-7,NA,NA,TRBV5-1,TGCGCCAGCAGCCCTACAGGGAGGGTGGGACCCCTCGAGCAGTACTTC,CASSPTGRVGPLEQYF
14,TRBJ2-7,NA,NA,TRBV18,TGTGCCAGCTCACCACCGGACAGCTCCTACGAGCAGTACTTC,CASSPPDSSYEQYF
16,TRBJ1-2,NA,NA,TRBV4-1,TGCGCCAGCAGCCAAAATTTTGTACAGACAAACTATGGCTACACCTTC,CASSQNFVQTNYGYTF
16,TRBJ2-4,NA,NA,TRBV5-1,TGCGCCAGCAGCTCGGGGGCACGGGCTGCCAAAAACATTCAGTACTTC,CASSSGARAAKNIQYF
15,TRBJ1-4,NA,TRBD1,TRBV5-4,TGTGCCAGCAGCTTGGGGGACAGGCTCGGTGAAAAACTGTTTTTT,CASSLGDRLGEKLFF
16,TRBJ2-2,NA,TRBD2,TRBV7-8,TGTGCCAGCAGCACGACTCGGACTAGTAGCACCGGGGAGCTGTTTTTT,CASSTTRTSSTGELFF
15,TRBJ2-4,NA,NA,TRBV19,TGTGCCAGTAGTGGGGGGAGAACAGGGATCGGATTTCAGTACTTC,CASSGGRTGIGFQYF
14,TRBJ2-7,NA,NA,TRBV19,TGTGCCAGTAGTGGAAGGGCCCCACCCTACGAGCAGTACTTC,CASSGRAPPYEQYF
14,TRBJ2-7,NA,NA,TRBV4-1,TGCGCCAGCAGCCAAGATCTGGGCAGCTACGAGCAGTACTTC,CASSQDLGSYEQYF
11,TRBJ2-3,NA,NA,TRBV28,TGTGCCAGCACAACGAGGGATACGCAGTATTTT,CASTTRDTQYF
14,TRBJ2-2,NA,TRBD2,TRBV10-1,TGCGCCAGCGGCATAGCGGGAGGCACCGGGGAGCTGTTTTTT,CASGIAGGTGELFF
15,TRBJ2-1,NA,NA,TRBV7-3,TGTGCCAGCAAAGGGAGCCCGAGCTCCTACAATGAGCAGTTCTTC,CASKGSPSSYNEQFF
14,TRBJ1-1,NA,NA,TRBV7-2,TGTGCCAGCAGCTTAGGCCCCCCGGCGACTGAAGCTTTCTTT,CASSLGPPATEAFF
14,TRBJ2-3,medium-sized,NA,TRBV9,TGTGCCAGCAGCTCTTATCCGAGCACAGATACGCAGTATTTT,CASSSYPSTDTQYF
16,TRBJ1-5,NA,NA,TRBV6-2/TRBV6-3,TGTGCCAGCAGCCCCTGGACATCAACAACCAATCAGCCCCAGCATTTT,CASSPWTSTTNQPQHF
15,TRBJ1-6,NA,NA,TRBV6-5,TGTGCCAGCAGACTAGACGGGCGCTATAATTCACCCCTCCACTTT,CASRLDGRYNSPLHF
15,TRBJ2-1,NA,TRBD2,TRBV6-5,TGTGCCAGCAGGGACCTAAGCGGGAGGAGAAATGAGCAGTTCTTC,CASRDLSGRRNEQFF
15,TRBJ1-5,NA,TRBD1,TRBV7-9,TGTGCCAGCAGCTTAGCCGGGACAGACCATCAGCCCCAGCATTTT,CASSLAGTDHQPQHF